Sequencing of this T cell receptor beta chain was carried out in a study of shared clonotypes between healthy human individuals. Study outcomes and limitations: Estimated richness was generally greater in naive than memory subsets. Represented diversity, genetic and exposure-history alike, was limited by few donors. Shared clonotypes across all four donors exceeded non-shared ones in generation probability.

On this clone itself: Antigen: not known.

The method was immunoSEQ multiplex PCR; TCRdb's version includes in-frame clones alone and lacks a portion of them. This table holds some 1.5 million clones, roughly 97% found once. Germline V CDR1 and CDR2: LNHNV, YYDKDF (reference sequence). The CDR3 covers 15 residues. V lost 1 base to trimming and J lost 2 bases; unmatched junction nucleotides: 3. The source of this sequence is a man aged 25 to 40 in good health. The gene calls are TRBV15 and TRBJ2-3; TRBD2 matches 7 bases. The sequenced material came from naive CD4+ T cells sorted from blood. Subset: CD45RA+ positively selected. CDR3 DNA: TGTGCCACCAGCAGAGCGGGAGGAAACACAGATACGCAGTATTTT. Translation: CATSRAGGNTDTQYF.